This T cell receptor beta chain stems from a study of T cells after yellow fever vaccination. Study-wide background: Any fraction with a low cell number was prepared using SMART-Seq v4 Ultra Low Input.

Study-wide results and caveats: In post-booster samples, most primary-vaccination clones reappeared (roughly 96% CD4, roughly 88% CD8). Relatively few clonotypes were ones that appeared in both CD4 and CD8 compartments.

In its sample, this clonotype was seen a few times. Its antigen is currently unknown. Compared with germline, one end of the junction differs, possibly owing to a read error. This CDR3 region has 15 residues. The germline CDR1 and CDR2 sequences are MNHEY and SMNVEV (reference sequence). Universal primer sites and UMIs were introduced during 5'RACE template-switching synthesis of TCR cDNA. TCRdb re-called the 5' RACE reads with MiXCR, one entry per CDR3 protein. This table has 500,000 to 650,000 distinct CDR3 sequences, roughly 12% appearing once. The source of this sequence is a man aged 25 to 45 who received the YFV17D yellow fever vaccine. The specimen comprised PBMCs, sampled on the day of the yellow fever booster vaccination. This chain joins TRBV27 and TRBJ2-5, with 7 bases matching TRBD1. Here the CDR3 reads CASSSVTGTQGTQYF. The CDR3 DNA follows: TGTGCCAGCAGCTCAGTGACAGGGACGCAAGGGACCCAGTACTTC.